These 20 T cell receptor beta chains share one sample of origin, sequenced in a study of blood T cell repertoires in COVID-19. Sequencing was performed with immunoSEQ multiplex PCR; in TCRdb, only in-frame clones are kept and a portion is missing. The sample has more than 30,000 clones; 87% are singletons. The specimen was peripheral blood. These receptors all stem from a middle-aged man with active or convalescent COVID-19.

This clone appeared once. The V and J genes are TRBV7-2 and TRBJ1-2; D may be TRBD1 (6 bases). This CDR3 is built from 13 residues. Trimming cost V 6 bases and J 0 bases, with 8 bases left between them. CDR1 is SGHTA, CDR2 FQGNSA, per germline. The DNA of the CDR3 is TGTGCCAGCAGGGACAGCGCTAACTATGGCTACACCTTC. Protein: CASRDSANYGYTF. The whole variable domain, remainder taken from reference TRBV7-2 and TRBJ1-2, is GAGVSQSPSNKVTEKGKDVELRCDPISGHTALYWYRQSLGQGLEFLIYFQGNSAPDKSGLPSDRFSAERTGGSVSTLTIQRTQQEDSAVYLCASRDSANYGYTFGSGTRLTVV.

CDR3 in amino acids: CASSPPGGQPQHF. CDR3 coding DNA: TGTGCCAGCAGCCCACCAGGGGGACAGCCCCAGCATTTT. The V gene is TRBV5-4, the J gene TRBJ1-5; 7 bases line up with TRBD1. Germline V CDR1 and CDR2: SGHNT, YYREEE (reference sequence). Trimming removed 4 bases from V and 7 bases from J; junction bases left unmatched: 5. This CDR3 comprises 13 residues. The entire variable domain, with the rest obtained from reference TRBV5-4 and TRBJ1-5, is as follows: ETGVTQSPTHLIKTRGQQVTLRCSSQSGHNTVSWYQQALGQGPQFIFQYYREEENGRGNFPPRFSGLQFPNYSSELNVNALELDDSALYLCASSPPGGQPQHFGDGTRLSIL.

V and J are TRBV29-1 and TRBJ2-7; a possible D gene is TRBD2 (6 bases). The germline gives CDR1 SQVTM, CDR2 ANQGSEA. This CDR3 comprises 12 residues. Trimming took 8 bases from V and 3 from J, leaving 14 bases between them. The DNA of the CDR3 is TGCAGCTTCCGGGAGACCGGCTACGAGCAGTACTTC. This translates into CSFRETGYEQYF.

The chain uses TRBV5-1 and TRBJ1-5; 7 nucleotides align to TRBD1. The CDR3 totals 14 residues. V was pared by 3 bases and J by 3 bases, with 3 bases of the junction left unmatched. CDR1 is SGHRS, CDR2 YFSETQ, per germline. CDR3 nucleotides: TGCGCCAGCAGCTGGGGGACAGACAATCAGCCCCAGCATTTT. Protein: CASSWGTDNQPQHF.

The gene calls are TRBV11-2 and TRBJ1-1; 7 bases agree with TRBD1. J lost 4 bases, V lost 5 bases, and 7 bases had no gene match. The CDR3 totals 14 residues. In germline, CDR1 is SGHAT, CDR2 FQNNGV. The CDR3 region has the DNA TGTGCCAGCAGCGCCTACAGGGGTTCCACTGAAGCTTTCTTT. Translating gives CASSAYRGSTEAFF.

The CDR3 DNA reads TGCAGTGCTAGTTATGCGGGGAGCTCCTACAATGAGCAGTTCTTC. Translated: CSASYAGSSYNEQFF. The V call is TRBV20-1, the J call TRBJ2-1; perhaps TRBD2 as D (6 bases). V was clipped by 3 bases and J by 0 bases, with 12 bases between them. The CDR3 contains 15 residues. Germline V gene lookup returns CDR1 DFQATT and CDR2 SNEGSKA (reference sequence).

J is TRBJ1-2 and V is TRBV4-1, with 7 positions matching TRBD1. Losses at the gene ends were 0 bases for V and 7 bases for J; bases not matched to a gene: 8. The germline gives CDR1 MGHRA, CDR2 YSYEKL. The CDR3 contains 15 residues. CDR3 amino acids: CASSQDLTGAAGYTF. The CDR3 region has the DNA TGCGCCAGCAGCCAAGATCTTACAGGGGCGGCTGGCTACACCTTC.

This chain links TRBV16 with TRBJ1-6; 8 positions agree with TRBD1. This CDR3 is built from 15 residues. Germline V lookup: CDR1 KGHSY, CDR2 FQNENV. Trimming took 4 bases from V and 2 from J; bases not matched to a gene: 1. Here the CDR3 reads CASSRDRPYNSPLHF. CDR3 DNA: TGTGCCAGCAGCCGGGACAGGCCCTATAATTCACCCCTCCACTTT.

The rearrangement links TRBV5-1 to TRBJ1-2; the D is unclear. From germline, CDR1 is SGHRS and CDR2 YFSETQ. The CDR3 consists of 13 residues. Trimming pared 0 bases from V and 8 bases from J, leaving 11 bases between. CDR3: CASSLDDVGGYTF. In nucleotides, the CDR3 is TGCGCCAGCAGCTTGGACGATGTCGGGGGCTACACCTTC.

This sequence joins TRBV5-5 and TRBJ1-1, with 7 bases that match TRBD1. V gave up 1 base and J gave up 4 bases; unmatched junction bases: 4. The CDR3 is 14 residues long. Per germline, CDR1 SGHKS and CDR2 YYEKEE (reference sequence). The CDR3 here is CASSLMTGLTEAFF. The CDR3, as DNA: TGTGCCAGCAGCTTGATGACAGGGCTCACTGAAGCTTTCTTT.

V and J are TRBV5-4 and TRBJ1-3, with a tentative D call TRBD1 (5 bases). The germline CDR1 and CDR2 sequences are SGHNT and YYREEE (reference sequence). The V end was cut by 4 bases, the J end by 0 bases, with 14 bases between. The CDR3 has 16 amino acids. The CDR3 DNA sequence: TGTGCCAGCAGCCCAACAGGCGCCCTCTCTGGAAACACCATATATTTT. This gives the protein CASSPTGALSGNTIYF. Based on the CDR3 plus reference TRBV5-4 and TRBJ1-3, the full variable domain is ETGVTQSPTHLIKTRGQQVTLRCSSQSGHNTVSWYQQALGQGPQFIFQYYREEENGRGNFPPRFSGLQFPNYSSELNVNALELDDSALYLCASSPTGALSGNTIYFGEGSWLTVV.

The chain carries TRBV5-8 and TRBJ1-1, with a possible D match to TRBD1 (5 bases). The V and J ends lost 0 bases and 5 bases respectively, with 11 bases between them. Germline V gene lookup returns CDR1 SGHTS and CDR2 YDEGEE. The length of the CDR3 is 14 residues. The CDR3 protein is CASSLAKGRTEAFF. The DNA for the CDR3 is TGTGCCAGCAGCTTGGCTAAGGGGAGGACTGAAGCTTTCTTT.

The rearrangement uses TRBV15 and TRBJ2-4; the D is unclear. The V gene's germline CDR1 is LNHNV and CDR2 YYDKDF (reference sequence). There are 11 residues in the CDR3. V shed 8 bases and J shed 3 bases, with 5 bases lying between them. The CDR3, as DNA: TGTGCCACCTCCTACAAAAACATTCAGTACTTC. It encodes CATSYKNIQYF.

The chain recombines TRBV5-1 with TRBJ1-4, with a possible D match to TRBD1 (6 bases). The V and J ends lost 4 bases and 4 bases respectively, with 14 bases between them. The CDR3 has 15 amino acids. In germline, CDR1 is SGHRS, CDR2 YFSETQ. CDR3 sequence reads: CASSPQQGSNEKLFF. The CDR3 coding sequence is TGCGCCAGCAGCCCGCAACAGGGAAGTAATGAAAAACTGTTTTTT. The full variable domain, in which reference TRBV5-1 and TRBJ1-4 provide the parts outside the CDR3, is KAGVTQTPRYLIKTRGQQVTLSCSPISGHRSVSWYQQTPGQGLQFLFEYFSETQRNKGNFPGRFSGRQFSNSRSEMNVSTLELGDSALYLCASSPQQGSNEKLFFGSGTQLSVL.

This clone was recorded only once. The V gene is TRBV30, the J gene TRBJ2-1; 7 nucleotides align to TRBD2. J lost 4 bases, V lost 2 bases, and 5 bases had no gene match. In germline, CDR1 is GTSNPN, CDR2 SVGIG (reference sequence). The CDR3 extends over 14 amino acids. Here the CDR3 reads CAWSMAGGYNEQFF. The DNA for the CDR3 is TGTGCCTGGAGTATGGCCGGGGGGTACAATGAGCAGTTCTTC.

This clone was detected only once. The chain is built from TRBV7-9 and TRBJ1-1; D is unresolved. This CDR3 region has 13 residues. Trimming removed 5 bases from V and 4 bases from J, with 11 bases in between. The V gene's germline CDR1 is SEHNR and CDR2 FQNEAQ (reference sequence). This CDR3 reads CASSPGGLTEAFF. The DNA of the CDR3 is TGTGCCAGCAGCCCCGGAGGGCTCACTGAAGCTTTCTTT.

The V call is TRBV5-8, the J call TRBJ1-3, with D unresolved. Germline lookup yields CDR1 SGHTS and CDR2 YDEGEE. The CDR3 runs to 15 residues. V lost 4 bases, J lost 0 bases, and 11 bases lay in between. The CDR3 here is CASSKRASSGNTIYF. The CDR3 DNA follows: TGTGCCAGCAGCAAGCGGGCGAGCTCTGGAAACACCATATATTTT.

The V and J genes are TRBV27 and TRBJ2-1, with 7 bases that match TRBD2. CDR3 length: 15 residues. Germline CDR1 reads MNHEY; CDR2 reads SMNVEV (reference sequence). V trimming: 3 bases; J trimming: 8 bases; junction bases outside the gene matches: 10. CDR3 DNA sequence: TGTGCCAGCAGTTTGGGGGGGACCTGGGGGGATGAGCAGTTCTTC. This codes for CASSLGGTWGDEQFF.

The CDR3 protein is CASSQSGTGVFYGYTF. CDR3 DNA: TGTGCCAGCAGCCAGTCCGGGACAGGGGTCTTCTATGGCTACACCTTC. This chain uses TRBV5-6 with TRBJ1-2, with 10 bases fitting TRBD1. This CDR3 has 16 residues. After removal of 4 bases from V and 4 bases from J, the junction contained 10 bases not matched to a gene. CDR1 is SGHDT and CDR2 is YYEEEE in the germline V gene. Supplemented by reference TRBV5-6 and TRBJ1-2, the full variable domain reads DAGVTQSPTHLIKTRGQQVTLRCSPKSGHDTVSWYQQALGQGPQFIFQYYEEEERQRGNFPDRFSGHQFPNYSSELNVNALLLGDSALYLCASSQSGTGVFYGYTFGSGTRLTVV.

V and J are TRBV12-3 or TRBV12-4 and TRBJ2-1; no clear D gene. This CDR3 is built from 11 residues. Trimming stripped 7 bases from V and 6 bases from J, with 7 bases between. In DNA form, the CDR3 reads TGTGCCAGCAATACGGGCAATGAGCAGTTCTTC. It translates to CASNTGNEQFF.